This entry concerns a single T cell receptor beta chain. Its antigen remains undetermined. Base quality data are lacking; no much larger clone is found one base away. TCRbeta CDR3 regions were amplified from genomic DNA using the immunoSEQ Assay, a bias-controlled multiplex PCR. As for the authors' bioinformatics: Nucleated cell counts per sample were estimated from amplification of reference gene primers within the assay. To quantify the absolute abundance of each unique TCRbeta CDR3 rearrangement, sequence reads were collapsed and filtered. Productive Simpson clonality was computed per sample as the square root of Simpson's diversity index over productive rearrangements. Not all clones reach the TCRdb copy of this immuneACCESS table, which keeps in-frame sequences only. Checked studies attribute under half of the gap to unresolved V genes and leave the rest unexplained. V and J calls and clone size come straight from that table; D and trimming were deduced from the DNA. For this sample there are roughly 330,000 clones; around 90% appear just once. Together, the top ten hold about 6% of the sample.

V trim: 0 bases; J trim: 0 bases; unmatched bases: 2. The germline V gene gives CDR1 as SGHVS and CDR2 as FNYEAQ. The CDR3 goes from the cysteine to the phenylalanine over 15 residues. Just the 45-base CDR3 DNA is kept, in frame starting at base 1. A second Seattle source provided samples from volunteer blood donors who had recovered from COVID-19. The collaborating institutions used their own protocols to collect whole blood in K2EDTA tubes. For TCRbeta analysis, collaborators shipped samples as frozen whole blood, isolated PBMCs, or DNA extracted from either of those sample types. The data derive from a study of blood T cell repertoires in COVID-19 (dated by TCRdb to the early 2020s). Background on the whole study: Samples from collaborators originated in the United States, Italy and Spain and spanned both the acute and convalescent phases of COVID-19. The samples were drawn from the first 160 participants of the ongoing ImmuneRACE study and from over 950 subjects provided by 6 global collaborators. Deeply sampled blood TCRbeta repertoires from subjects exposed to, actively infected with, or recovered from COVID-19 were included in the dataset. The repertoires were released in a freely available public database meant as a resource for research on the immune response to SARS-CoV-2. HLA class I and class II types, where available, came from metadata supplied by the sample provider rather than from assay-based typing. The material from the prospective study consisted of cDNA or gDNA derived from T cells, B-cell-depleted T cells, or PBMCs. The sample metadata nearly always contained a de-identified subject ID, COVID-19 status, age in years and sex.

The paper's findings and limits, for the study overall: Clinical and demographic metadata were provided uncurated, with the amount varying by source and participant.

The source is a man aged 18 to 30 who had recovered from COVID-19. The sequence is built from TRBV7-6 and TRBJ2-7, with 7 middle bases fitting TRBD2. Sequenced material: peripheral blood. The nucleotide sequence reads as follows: TGTGCCAGCAGCTTAGCGGGAGGGAGCTCCTACGAGCAGTACTTC. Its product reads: CASSLAGGSSYEQYF.